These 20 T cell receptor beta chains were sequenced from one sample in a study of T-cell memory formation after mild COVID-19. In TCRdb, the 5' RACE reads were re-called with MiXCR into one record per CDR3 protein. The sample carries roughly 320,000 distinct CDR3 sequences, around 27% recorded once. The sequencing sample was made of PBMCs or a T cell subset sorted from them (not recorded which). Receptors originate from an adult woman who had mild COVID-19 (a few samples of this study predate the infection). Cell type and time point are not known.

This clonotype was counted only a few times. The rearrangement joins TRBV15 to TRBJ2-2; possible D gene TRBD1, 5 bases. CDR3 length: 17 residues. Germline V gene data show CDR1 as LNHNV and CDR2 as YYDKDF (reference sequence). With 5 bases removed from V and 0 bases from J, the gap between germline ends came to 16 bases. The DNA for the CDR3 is TGTGCCACCAGCTCCCCGCAGGGCGACGCGAACACCGGGGAGCTGTTTTTT. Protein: CATSSPQGDANTGELFF.

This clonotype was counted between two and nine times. The CDR3 sequence is CASSLGQGTQYF. The CDR3 DNA sequence: TGTGCCAGCAGCCTAGGACAGGGGACGCAGTATTTT. This chain links TRBV28 with TRBJ2-3; TRBD1 aligns across 9 bases. Germline V gene lookup returns CDR1 MDHEN and CDR2 SYDVKM. The CDR3 length is 12 residues. The V segment lost 6 bases and the J segment 9 bases; nucleotides outside the gene matches: 4.

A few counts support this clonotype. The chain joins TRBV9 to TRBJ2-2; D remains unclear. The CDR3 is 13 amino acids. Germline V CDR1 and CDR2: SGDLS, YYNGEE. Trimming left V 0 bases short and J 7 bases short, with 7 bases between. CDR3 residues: CASSVVSHGELFF. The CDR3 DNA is TGTGCCAGCAGCGTAGTCAGCCACGGGGAGCTGTTTTTT.

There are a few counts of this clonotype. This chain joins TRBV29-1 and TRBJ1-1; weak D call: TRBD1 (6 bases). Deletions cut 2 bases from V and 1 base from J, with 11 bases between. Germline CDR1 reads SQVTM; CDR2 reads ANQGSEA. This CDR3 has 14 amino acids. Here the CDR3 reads CSVESGATNTEAFF. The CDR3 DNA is TGCAGCGTTGAATCAGGGGCTACGAACACTGAAGCTTTCTTT.

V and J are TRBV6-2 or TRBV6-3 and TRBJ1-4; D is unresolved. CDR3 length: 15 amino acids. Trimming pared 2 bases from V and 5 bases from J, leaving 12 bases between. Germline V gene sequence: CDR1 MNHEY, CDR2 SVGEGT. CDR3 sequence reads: CASSYRGRPNEKLFF. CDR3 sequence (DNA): TGTGCCAGCAGTTACAGAGGTCGGCCGAATGAAAAACTGTTTTTT.

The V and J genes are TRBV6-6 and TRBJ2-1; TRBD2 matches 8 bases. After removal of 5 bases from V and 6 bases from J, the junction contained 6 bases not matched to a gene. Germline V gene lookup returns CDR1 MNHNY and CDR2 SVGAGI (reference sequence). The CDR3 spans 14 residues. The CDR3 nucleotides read TGTGCCAGCAGTCGAAGCGGGAGCCTCAATGAGCAGTTCTTC. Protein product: CASSRSGSLNEQFF.

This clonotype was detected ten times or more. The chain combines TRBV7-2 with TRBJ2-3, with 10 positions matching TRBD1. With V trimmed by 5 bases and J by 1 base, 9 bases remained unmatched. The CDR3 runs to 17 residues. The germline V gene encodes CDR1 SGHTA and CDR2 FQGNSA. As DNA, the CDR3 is TGTGCCAGCAGCGTAAAGACAGGGGGCGGCCGCACAGATACGCAGTATTTT. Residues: CASSVKTGGGRTDTQYF.

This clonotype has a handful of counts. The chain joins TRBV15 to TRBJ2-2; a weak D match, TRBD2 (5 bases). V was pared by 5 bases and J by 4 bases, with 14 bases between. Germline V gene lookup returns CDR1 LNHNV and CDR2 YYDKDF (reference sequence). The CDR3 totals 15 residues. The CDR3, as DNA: TGTGCCACCAGCTCTCTGACTAAAATCACCGGGGAGCTGTTTTTT. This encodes CATSSLTKITGELFF.

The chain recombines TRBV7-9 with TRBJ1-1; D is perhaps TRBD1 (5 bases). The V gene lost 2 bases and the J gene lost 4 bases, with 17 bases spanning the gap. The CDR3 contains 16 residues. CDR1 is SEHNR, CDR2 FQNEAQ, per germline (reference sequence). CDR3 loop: CASSLRAGTRGTEAFF. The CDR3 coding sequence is TGTGCCAGCAGCTTACGAGCCGGGACCCGGGGCACTGAAGCTTTCTTT.

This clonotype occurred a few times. The CDR3 protein is CASSLWRGVSADEQYF. The CDR3, as DNA: TGTGCCAGCAGTTTATGGCGGGGGGTGTCGGCTGACGAGCAGTACTTC. The chain uses TRBV12-3 or TRBV12-4 and TRBJ2-7, with 8 bases matching TRBD2. CDR3 length: 16 residues. The V segment lost 2 bases and the J segment 5 bases; nucleotides outside the gene matches: 11.

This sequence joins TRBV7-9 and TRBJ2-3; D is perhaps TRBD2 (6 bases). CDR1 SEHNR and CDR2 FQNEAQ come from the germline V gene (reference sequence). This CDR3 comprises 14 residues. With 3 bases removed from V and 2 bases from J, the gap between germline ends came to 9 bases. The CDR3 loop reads CASSFSGPTDTQYF. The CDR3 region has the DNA TGTGCCAGCAGCTTTAGCGGCCCCACAGATACGCAGTATTTT.

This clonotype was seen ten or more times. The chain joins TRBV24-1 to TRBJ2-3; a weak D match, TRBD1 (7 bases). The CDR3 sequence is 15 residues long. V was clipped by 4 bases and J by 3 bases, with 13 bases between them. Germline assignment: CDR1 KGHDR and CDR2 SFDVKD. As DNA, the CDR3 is TGTGCCACCAGTGAATCAGGGGGGCCGACAGATACGCAGTATTTT. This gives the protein CATSESGGPTDTQYF.

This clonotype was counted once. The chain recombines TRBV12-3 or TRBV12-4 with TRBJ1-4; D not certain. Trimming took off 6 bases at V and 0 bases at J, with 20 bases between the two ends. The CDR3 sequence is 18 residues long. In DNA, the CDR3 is TGTGCCAGCAGCCCAGTCGGTTCAGGCGATGCAACTAATGAAAAACTGTTTTTT. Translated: CASSPVGSGDATNEKLFF.

CDR3 bases: TGTGCCAGCAGTGAGGACAGGAGGATCTTCTACGAGCAGTACTTC. As protein: CASSEDRRIFYEQYF. This chain joins TRBV6-1 and TRBJ2-7, with 7 positions matching TRBD1. The J segment lost 3 bases and the V segment lost 3 bases, leaving 8 bases of the junction unmatched. The CDR3 covers 15 residues. Germline V gene lookup returns CDR1 MNHNS and CDR2 SASEGT.

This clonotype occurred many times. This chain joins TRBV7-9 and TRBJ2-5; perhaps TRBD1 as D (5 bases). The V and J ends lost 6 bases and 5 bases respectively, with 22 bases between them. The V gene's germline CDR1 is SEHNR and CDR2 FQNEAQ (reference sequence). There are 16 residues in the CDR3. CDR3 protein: CASSRIGHPEGETQYF. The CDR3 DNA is TGTGCCAGCAGTCGCATAGGACATCCGGAAGGGGAGACCCAGTACTTC.

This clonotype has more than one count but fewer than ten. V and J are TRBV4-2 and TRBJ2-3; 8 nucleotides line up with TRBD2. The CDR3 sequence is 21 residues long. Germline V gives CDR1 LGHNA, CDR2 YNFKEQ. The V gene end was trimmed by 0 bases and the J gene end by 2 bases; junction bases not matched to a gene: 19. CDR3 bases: TGTGCCAGCAGCCAAGATGATCCCTGGGGGGCTAGCGGGCTAGACACAGATACGCAGTATTTT. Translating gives CASSQDDPWGASGLDTDTQYF.

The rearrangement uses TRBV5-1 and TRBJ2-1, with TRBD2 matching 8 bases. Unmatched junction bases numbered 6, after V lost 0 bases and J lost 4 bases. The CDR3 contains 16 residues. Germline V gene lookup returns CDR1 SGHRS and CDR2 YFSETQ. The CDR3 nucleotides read TGCGCCAGCAGCTTGGCGGCCGGGGGGGGTTACAATGAGCAGTTCTTC. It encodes CASSLAAGGGYNEQFF.

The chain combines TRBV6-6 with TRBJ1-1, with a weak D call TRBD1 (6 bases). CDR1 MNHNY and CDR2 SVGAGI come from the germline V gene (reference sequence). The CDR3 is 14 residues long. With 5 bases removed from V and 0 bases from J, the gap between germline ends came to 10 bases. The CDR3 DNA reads TGTGCCAGCAGTAAAACAGGGTTGAACACTGAAGCTTTCTTT. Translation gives CASSKTGLNTEAFF.

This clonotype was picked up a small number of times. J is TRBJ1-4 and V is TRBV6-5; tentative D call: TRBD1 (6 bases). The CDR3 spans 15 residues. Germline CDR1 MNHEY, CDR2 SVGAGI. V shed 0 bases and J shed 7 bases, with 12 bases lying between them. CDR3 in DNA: TGTGCCAGCAGTTACTCGGGAAGGGGGAGTGAAAAACTGTTTTTT. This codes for CASSYSGRGSEKLFF.

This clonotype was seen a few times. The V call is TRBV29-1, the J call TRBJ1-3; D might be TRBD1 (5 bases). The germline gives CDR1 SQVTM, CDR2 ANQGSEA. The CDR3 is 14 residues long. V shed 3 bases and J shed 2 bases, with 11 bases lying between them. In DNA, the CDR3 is TGCAGCGTTGAGACACGAGGGGCTGGAAACACCATATATTTT. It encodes CSVETRGAGNTIYF.